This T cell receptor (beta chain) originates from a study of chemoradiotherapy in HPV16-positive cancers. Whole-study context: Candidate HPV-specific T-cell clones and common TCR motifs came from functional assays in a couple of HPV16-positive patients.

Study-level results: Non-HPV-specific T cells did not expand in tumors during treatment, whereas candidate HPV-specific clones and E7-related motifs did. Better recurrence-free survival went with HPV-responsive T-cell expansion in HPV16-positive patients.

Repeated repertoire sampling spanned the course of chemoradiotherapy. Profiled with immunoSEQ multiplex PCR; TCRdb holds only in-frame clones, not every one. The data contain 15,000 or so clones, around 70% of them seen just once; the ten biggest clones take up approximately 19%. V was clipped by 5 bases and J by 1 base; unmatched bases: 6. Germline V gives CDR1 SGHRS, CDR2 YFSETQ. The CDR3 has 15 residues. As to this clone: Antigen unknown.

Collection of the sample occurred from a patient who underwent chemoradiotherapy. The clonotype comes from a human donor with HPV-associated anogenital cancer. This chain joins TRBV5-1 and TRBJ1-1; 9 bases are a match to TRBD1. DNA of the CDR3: TGCGCCAGCAGGAACGCGGGACAGGGGAACACTGAAGCTTTCTTT. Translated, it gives CASRNAGQGNTEAFF.